Sequencing of this TCR beta chain was carried out in a study of identical twins. Study outcomes and limitations: Out-of-frame alpha sequences common to twins exhibited an excess of low generation probability.

The CDR3 consists of 14 residues. Germline CDR1 reads WSHSY; CDR2 reads SAAADI. Losses at the gene ends were 6 bases for V and 6 bases for J; bases not matched to a gene: 8. TCRdb called the 5' RACE reads again in MiXCR, with one record for every CDR3 protein. The sample comprises 1,800,000 or so distinct CDR3 sequences, more than 30% of which are singletons, and over 0.25% rests with the top ten. Among all donors, each was a healthy Caucasian. In its sample, this clonotype was seen a few times. Its antigen is still unknown. The sample consisted of cord blood. The chain combines TRBV10-2 with TRBJ2-7; TRBD1 matches 10 bases. The origin of this receptor is a newborn girl in good health. This CDR3 is CASSVPGQGSEQYF. The CDR3 region has the DNA TGCGCCAGCAGCGTCCCGGGACAGGGGAGCGAGCAGTACTTC.